This TCR beta chain was captured in a study of shared clonotypes between healthy human individuals. Profiled with immunoSEQ multiplex PCR; TCRdb holds only in-frame clones, not every one. Here the sample spans about 750,000 clones, over 90% being singletons. The CDR3 runs 13 residues. Germline V gene data show CDR1 as MNHEY and CDR2 as SVGAGI. V lost 2 bases, J lost 4 bases, and 9 bases lay in between. As defined, naive CD8 cells were CD45RO-negative and positively selected for CCR7, with terminally differentiated effector memory CD45RA+ cells excluded. The chain joins TRBV6-5 to TRBJ2-7; no definite D call. The sequence was obtained from a man aged 30 to 45 in good health. Material for sequencing was naive CD8+ T cells sorted from blood. Written as DNA, the CDR3 is TGTGCCAGCAGTTACGGACCCATTTACGAGCAGTACTTC. Translation gives CASSYGPIYEQYF.